This is a list of T cell receptor beta chains from one sample in a study of T cells in localized non-small cell lung cancer. TCRdb's table, derived via immunoSEQ multiplex PCR, lists solely in-frame clones and lacks some. This sample has about 1,800 clones, with 25% to 30% found just once. The starting material was lung tumor tissue, obtained before any cancer treatment. Receptor source: a woman aged 40-70 years with stage I lung adenocarcinoma. Both conserved end residues are trimmed from each CDR3.

j_gene,v_gene,CDR3aa
TRBJ1-2,TRBV19,ASTSVGYGYT
TRBJ2-3,TRBV11-3,ASSHSGRAEDTQY
TRBJ1-2,TRBV9,ASSKVGGQYDYGYT
TRBJ2-7,TRBV19,ASSATNQGAEEQY
TRBJ1-1,TRBV6-8,ASSYKSAWRALNTEAF
TRBJ1-1,TRBV11-3,ASSFPTYPDGPMNTEAF
TRBJ2-7,TRBV11-3,ASRGAGGSYEQY
TRBJ2-3,TRBV11-3,ASSLDASLGGIQY
TRBJ2-3,TRBV9,ASSDKLLARGDTQY
TRBJ1-1,TRBV4-1,ASSPRPRGYTEAF
TRBJ2-7,TRBV19,ASSRTGWEQY
TRBJ1-4,TRBV19,ASSIVGADEKLF
TRBJ1-3,TRBV15,ATSRAQPGFSGNTIY
TRBJ1-5,TRBV11-3,ASSLRGRGGHQPQH
TRBJ1-1,TRBV9,ASSDRVSEAF
TRBJ1-1,TRBV6-8,ASSGEMNTEAF
TRBJ1-5,TRBV6-8,AGGGAYSNQPQH
TRBJ2-2,TRBV19,ASSIDRAGLAMTGELF
TRBJ2-1,TRBV11-3,ASSGPSSYNEQF
TRBJ2-7,TRBV11-3,ASSLEGRATFYEQY
TRBJ2-1,TRBV7-5,ASSNSGSPGNEQF
TRBJ1-1,TRBV5-1,ASSVTGTHTEAF
TRBJ2-5,TRBV6-8,ASSTPRGAQETQY
TRBJ2-5,TRBV9,AGSRDSEETQY
TRBJ2-7,TRBV7-5,ASSLWGGDTHAYEQY
TRBJ2-2,TRBV30,AWRIDTGELF
TRBJ2-6,TRBV11-3,ASSVTEASGANVLT
TRBJ1-4,TRBV9,ASSPLPRGDEKLF
TRBJ2-1,TRBV28,ASRAPGTSGGSSYNEQF
TRBJ2-1,TRBV29-1,SGGLAWDEQF
TRBJ2-7,TRBV6-8,ASSEDAGTDTYEQY
TRBJ1-1,TRBV11-3,ASSLGPGRNTEAF
TRBJ1-4,TRBV28,ASSPTGDTNEKLF
TRBJ1-5,TRBV28,ASSFPDSGNQPQH
TRBJ1-3,TRBV11-3,ASSYKTGGNTIY
TRBJ2-6,TRBV10-3,AIKGAELSGANVLT
TRBJ2-5,TRBV1,ASSQDGLAGNQETQY
TRBJ1-1,TRBV11-3,ASSLSGGMNTEAF
TRBJ1-1,TRBV11-3,ASSLFIGMNTEAF
TRBJ2-4,TRBV29-1,SVQGGTGKNIQY
TRBJ2-2,TRBV18,ASSPPRQGDTGELF
TRBJ1-2,TRBV6-8,ASRVEGDYGYT
TRBJ2-3,TRBV5-1,ASSLDGTSTDTQY
TRBJ1-2,TRBV6-8,ASRSGGNYGYT
TRBJ2-2,TRBV6-8,ASSYSAAANTGELF
TRBJ2-7,TRBV6-8,ASSYRTSGRSREQY
TRBJ1-2,TRBV9,ASSAKGVDGYT
TRBJ1-5,TRBV11-3,ASSSKAGTGDQPQH
TRBJ1-2,TRBV6-8,ASSSNPPNYGYT
TRBJ1-5,TRBV11-3,ASSLDLTGGNQPQH
TRBJ2-2,TRBV9,ASRAGVNTGELF
TRBJ1-1,TRBV7-6,ASSRRTRVNTEAF
TRBJ1-5,TRBV27,ASSWKGRGNQPQH
TRBJ2-7,TRBV5-1,ASSWGSGGQGSYEQY
TRBJ1-1,TRBV28,ASQGPGQGSFPEAF